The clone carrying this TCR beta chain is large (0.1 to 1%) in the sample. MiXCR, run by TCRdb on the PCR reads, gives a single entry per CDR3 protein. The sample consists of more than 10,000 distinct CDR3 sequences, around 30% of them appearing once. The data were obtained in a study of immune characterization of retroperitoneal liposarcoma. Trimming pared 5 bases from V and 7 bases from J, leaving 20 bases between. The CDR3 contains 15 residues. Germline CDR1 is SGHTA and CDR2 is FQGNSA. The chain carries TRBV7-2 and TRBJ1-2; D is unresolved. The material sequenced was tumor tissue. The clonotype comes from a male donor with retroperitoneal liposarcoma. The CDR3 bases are TGTGCCAGCAGCCCAGAACAGCCCCCCTCTTCTGGCTACACCTTC. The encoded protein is CASSPEQPPSSGYTF.